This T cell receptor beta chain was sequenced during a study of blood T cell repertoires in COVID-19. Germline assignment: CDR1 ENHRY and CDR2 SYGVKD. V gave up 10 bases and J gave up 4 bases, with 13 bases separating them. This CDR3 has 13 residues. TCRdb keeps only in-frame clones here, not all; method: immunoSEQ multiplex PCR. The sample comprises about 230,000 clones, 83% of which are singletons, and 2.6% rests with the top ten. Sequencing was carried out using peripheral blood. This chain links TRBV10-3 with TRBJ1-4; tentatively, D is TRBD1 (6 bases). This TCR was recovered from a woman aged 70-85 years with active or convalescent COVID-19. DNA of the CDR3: TGTGCCACGAGAGGGGGAAGTAATGAAAAACTGTTTTTT. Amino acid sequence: CATRGGSNEKLFF.